A single sample is the source of the 16 T cell receptor beta chains below, sequenced in a study of post-analysis software for immune sequencing data. Prepared libraries of TCR beta cDNA carried unique molecular identifiers. TCRdb fed the PCR reads into MiXCR, producing one record per CDR3 protein. The sample includes under 200,000 distinct CDR3 sequences, under 40% of them seen just once. Specimen: blood, collected after autologous hematopoietic stem cell transplantation. The receptor set was obtained from a girl aged 5-17 years with multiple sclerosis.

This rearrangement joins TRBV9 to TRBJ1-4; a weak D match, TRBD1 (6 bases). This CDR3 has 14 residues. V lost 4 bases, J lost 1 base, and 8 bases lay in between. Germline V gives CDR1 SGDLS, CDR2 YYNGEE. The CDR3 protein is CASSSGQTNEKLFF. DNA of the CDR3: TGTGCCAGCAGCTCGGGACAAACTAATGAAAAACTGTTTTTT.

The V gene is TRBV11-2, the J gene TRBJ2-5; perhaps D is TRBD1 or TRBD2 (5 bases each). V was pared by 5 bases and J by 2 bases, with 18 bases between. CDR1 and CDR2 (germline): SGHAT, FQNNGV. The CDR3 runs 16 residues. CDR3 in DNA: TGTGCCAGCAGCCCGGGACGCAATGGTCTACAAGAGACCCAGTACTTC. As protein: CASSPGRNGLQETQYF.

This clonotype was picked up a small number of times. The gene calls are TRBV27 and TRBJ2-1, with TRBD2 matching over 9 bases. Germline V gives CDR1 MNHEY, CDR2 SMNVEV (reference sequence). The CDR3 spans 13 residues. The V gene end was trimmed by 7 bases and the J gene end by 7 bases; junction bases not matched to a gene: 5. The CDR3 DNA sequence: TGTGCCAGCACGGTAGCGGGAGTTAATGAGCAGTTCTTC. Translated: CASTVAGVNEQFF.

The chain couples TRBV9 to TRBJ2-6, with unresolved D. The germline V and J ends were trimmed by 1 base and 3 bases, with 8 bases remaining between them. Per germline, CDR1 SGDLS and CDR2 YYNGEE. The CDR3 spans 15 residues. This chain's CDR3 is CASSVPPNGANVLTF. CDR3 DNA: TGTGCCAGCAGCGTACCCCCCAATGGGGCCAACGTCCTGACTTTC.

This clonotype was seen many times. This chain connects TRBV20-1 to TRBJ2-1; possibly TRBD2 for D (6 bases). Trimming cost V 0 bases and J 4 bases, with 16 bases left between them. Germline assignment: CDR1 DFQATT and CDR2 SNEGSKA (reference sequence). The CDR3 length is 16 residues. The DNA of the CDR3 is TGCAGTGCTAGAGATGCGGGGCAGGTGTTTTACAATGAGCAGTTCTTC. Translation: CSARDAGQVFYNEQFF.

This chain uses TRBV6-2 or TRBV6-3 with TRBJ2-1; 12 nucleotides align to TRBD2. The CDR3 has 18 amino acids. The germline gives CDR1 MNHEY, CDR2 SVGEGT. The V gene end was trimmed by 0 bases and the J gene end by 2 bases; junction bases not matched to a gene: 5. CDR3 sequence: CASSYSASGRVAYNEQFF. DNA of the CDR3: TGTGCCAGCAGTTACTCGGCTAGCGGGAGGGTTGCCTACAATGAGCAGTTCTTC.

This chain joins TRBV20-1 and TRBJ2-7, with D possibly being TRBD1 (7 bases). The CDR3 has 12 amino acids. Deletions cut 6 bases from V and 4 bases from J, with 13 bases between. Germline V CDR1 and CDR2: DFQATT, SNEGSKA (reference sequence). CDR3 loop: CSARQGGYEQYF. DNA of the CDR3: TGCAGTGCGCGGCAGGGGGGATACGAGCAGTACTTC.

This sequence joins TRBV4-3 and TRBJ2-7; D might be TRBD1 or TRBD2, each matching 6 bases. Germline lookup yields CDR1 LGHNA and CDR2 YSLEER. Trimming pared 0 bases from V and 3 bases from J, leaving 18 bases between. This CDR3 has 17 residues. CDR3 nucleotide sequence: TGCGCCAGCAGCCAAGATCTAGACTGGGGGGCCCGCTACGAGCAGTACTTC. This encodes CASSQDLDWGARYEQYF.

This chain connects TRBV5-1 to TRBJ2-1; tentatively, D is TRBD1 (6 bases). Trimming stripped 4 bases from V and 7 bases from J, with 18 bases between. Germline assignment: CDR1 SGHRS and CDR2 YFSETQ. CDR3 length: 15 residues. The CDR3, as DNA: TGCGCCAGCAGCACCGACAGGTTGCGCATGAATGAGCAGTTCTTC. Protein: CASSTDRLRMNEQFF. Full variable domain (remainder filled in from reference TRBV5-1 and TRBJ2-1): KAGVTQTPRYLIKTRGQQVTLSCSPISGHRSVSWYQQTPGQGLQFLFEYFSETQRNKGNFPGRFSGRQFSNSRSEMNVSTLELGDSALYLCASSTDRLRMNEQFFGPGTRLTVL.

This clonotype showed up just a few times. This sequence joins TRBV6-1 and TRBJ2-1; 8 bases agree with TRBD2. V lost 6 bases and J lost 4; bases outside the gene matches: 8. The CDR3 contains 15 residues. CDR1 and CDR2 from the germline V gene are MNHNS and SASEGT. DNA of the CDR3: TGTGCCAGCAGGCGGCTAGCGGGCCTTTACAATGAGCAGTTCTTC. It codes for CASRRLAGLYNEQFF.

V is TRBV15 and J is TRBJ2-4; TRBD1 matches at 11 bases. The assigned J gene may be wrong: the sequence end matches TRBJ2-7 better. Germline V gene data show CDR1 as LNHNV and CDR2 as YYDKDF (reference sequence). The CDR3 runs 16 residues. The CDR3 spells CATSSDGTGGMYEQYF. The DNA for the CDR3 is TGTGCCACCAGCAGCGACGGGACAGGGGGGATGTACGAGCAGTACTTC.

As regards this clonotype: An end of the junction differs from the germline gene, which may be a read error. This chain links TRBV4-3 with TRBJ2-4; the match to TRBD2 covers 12 bases. The J call may be faulty, since TRBJ2-7 better matches the DNA end. The germline CDR1 and CDR2 sequences are LGHNA and YSLEER. CDR3 length: 17 residues. CDR3 bases: TGCGTCAGCAGCCAATACCGACTAGCGGGAGCTCAGGACGAGCAGTACTTC. Amino acids: CVSSQYRLAGAQDEQYF.

CDR3 loop: CASSGQGQGTGQPQHF. The CDR3 bases are TGTGCCAGCAGCGGCCAGGGACAGGGAACGGGGCAGCCCCAGCATTTT. The chain couples TRBV21-1 to TRBJ1-5; the DNA was not compared with TRBD1, the D call given in the table. TRBV21-1 has pseudogene status. The CDR3 is 16 amino acids.

This chain uses TRBV19 with TRBJ2-1; D is uncertain. Trimming stripped 6 bases from V and 8 bases from J, with 8 bases between. The CDR3 contains 11 residues. Germline CDR1 reads LNHDA; CDR2 reads SQIVND (reference sequence). CDR3 DNA: TGTGCCAGTAGGCAGTCCCATGAGCAGTTCTTC. It is translated as CASRQSHEQFF.

This chain joins TRBV6-2 or TRBV6-3 and TRBJ2-1; the D gene is possibly TRBD1 (5 bases). Trimming shortened V by 7 bases and J by 15 bases, and 25 bases separated the two germline ends. CDR3 length equals 14 residues. The germline CDR1 and CDR2 sequences are MNHEY and SVGEGT. The CDR3 DNA follows: TGTGCCAGCAATCCCCCTGCCCCCCAGGGTGGTCCGTTCTTC. Its translation is CASNPPAPQGGPFF.

The chain uses TRBV25-1 and TRBJ2-7; 7 positions match TRBD1. Germline-derived CDR1 and CDR2 are MGHDK and SYGVNS. V trimming: 6 bases; J trimming: 0 bases; junction bases outside the gene matches: 2. This CDR3 has 13 amino acids. The CDR3 DNA follows: TGTGCCAGCAGCTGGACAGGCTCCTACGAGCAGTACTTC. Protein sequence: CASSWTGSYEQYF.